A single count supports the clone carrying this T cell receptor (beta chain). The sample belongs to a study of tumor-infiltrating lymphocytes in primary liver carcinoma. The V end lost 7 bases, the J end lost 5 bases, and 14 bases lay between the germline ends. The CDR3 runs to 13 residues. Germline CDR1 and CDR2: MDHEN and SYDVKM. TCR beta cDNA came from approximately 540 ng total RNA, primed with a constant-region primer. Amplification in three nested multiplex PCR rounds with slightly modified ARM-PCR gave rise to TCR beta libraries. Primers for the first two PCR rounds were TRBV1-TRBV30 forward primers and a C-beta reverse primer (approximately 10 cycles per round). Using its own MiXCR run on the multiplex PCR reads, TCRdb lists one record per CDR3 protein. The sample carries some 190,000 distinct CDR3 sequences, less than 65% recorded once. The researchers obtained blood RNA from unsorted whole blood and also extracted germline DNA.

Material: peripheral blood. The V gene is TRBV28, the J gene TRBJ2-5; D gene uncertain. The TCR comes from a man in his forties or fifties with primary liver carcinoma and hepatitis B virus infection. CDR3 amino acids: CASNGPSRETQYF. CDR3 in DNA: TGTGCCAGCAATGGCCCCTCCAGGGAGACCCAGTACTTC.